This TCR beta chain is from a study of shared clonotypes between healthy human individuals. About the research overall: Used for every donor were three CD4 naive, three CD4 memory, two CD8 naive and one CD8 memory plate. Broader study findings: Relative to clonotypes present in all four donors, those not shared had lower generation probabilities.

The V and J ends lost 3 bases and 6 bases, in that order; junction bases with no gene match: 9. The CDR3 length is 15 residues. In germline, CDR1 is SGHTS, CDR2 YDEGEE. A word on this clone: Its specificity is unknown.

Genomic DNA belonging to each subset was distributed in equal measure over several immunoSEQ plates. TCRdb's table, derived via immunoSEQ multiplex PCR, lists solely in-frame clones and lacks some. Of some 2,500,000 clones listed, about 90% are singletons. The specimen was naive CD4+ T cells from PBMCs. Subset: CD45RA+ positively selected. This TCR derives from a young man in good health. Some clones in this sample may be carry-over from other donors' samples. The rearrangement joins TRBV5-8 to TRBJ2-5; 9 bases align to TRBD2. The DNA of the CDR3 is TGTGCCAGCAGCTGGGGACTAGCTTTTGAGAAGACCCAGTACTTC. This sequence encodes CASSWGLAFEKTQYF.